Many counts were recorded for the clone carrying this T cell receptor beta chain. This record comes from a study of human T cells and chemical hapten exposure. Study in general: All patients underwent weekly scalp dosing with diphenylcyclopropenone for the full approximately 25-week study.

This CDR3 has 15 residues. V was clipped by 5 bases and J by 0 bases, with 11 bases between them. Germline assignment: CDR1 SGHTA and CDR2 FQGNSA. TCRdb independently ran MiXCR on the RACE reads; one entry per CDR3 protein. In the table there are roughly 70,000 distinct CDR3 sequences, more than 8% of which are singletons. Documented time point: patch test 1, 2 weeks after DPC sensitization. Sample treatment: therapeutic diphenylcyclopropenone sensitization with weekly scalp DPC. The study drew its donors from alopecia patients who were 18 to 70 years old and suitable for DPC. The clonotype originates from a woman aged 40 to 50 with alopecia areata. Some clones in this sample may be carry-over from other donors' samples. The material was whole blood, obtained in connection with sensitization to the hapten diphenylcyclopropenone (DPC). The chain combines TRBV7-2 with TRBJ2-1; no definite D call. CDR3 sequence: CASSSSLSSYNEQFF. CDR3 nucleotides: TGTGCCAGCAGCAGCTCGTTAAGCTCCTACAATGAGCAGTTCTTC. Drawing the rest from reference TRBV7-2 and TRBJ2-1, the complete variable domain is GAGVSQSPSNKVTEKGKDVELRCDPISGHTALYWYRQSLGQGLEFLIYFQGNSAPDKSGLPSDRFSAERTGGSVSTLTIQRTQQEDSAVYLCASSSSLSSYNEQFFGPGTRLTVL.